The clone carrying this T cell receptor beta chain has at least ten counts. Trimming cost V 1 base and J 0 bases, with 13 bases left between them. In germline, CDR1 is SGHTA, CDR2 FQGNSA. This CDR3 region has 16 residues. This specimen comes from a study of T cells in Graves' hyperthyroidism and ophthalmopathy. Researchers took RNA transcripts and amplified the TCR beta CDR3 regions from them. The TCR CDR3 first-round RT-PCR relied on the HTBI primer set. TCRdb independently ran MiXCR on the multiplex PCR reads; one entry per CDR3 protein. The table shows approximately 600,000 distinct CDR3 sequences, with 13% to 15% occurring only once. Clinical symptoms, serum thyroxine and TRAb, thyroid ultrasound and orbital computed tomography together formed the diagnostic basis.

The sequenced sample was blood. V and J are TRBV7-2 and TRBJ2-7, with D maybe TRBD2 (6 bases). This TCR was recovered from a woman aged 18-29 years with Graves' ophthalmopathy. CDR3 coding DNA: TGTGCCAGCAGCTTAGAGGGACTGCTGAACTCCTACGAGCAGTACTTC. Its translation is CASSLEGLLNSYEQYF. Full variable domain (rest looked up from reference TRBV7-2 and TRBJ2-7): GAGVSQSPSNKVTEKGKDVELRCDPISGHTALYWYRQSLGQGLEFLIYFQGNSAPDKSGLPSDRFSAERTGGSVSTLTIQRTQQEDSAVYLCASSLEGLLNSYEQYFGPGTRLTVT.